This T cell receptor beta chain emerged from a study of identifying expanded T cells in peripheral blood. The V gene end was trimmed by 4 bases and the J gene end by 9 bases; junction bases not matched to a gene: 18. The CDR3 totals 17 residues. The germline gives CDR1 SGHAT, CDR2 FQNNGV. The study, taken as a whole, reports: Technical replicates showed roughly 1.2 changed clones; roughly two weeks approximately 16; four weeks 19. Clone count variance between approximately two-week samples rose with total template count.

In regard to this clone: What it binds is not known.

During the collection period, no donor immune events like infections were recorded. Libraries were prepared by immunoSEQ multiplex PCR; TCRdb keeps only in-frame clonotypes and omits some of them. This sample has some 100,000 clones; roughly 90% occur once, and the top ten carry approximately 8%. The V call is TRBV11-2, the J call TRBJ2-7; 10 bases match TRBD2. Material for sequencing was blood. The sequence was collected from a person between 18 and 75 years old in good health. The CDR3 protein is CASSSSGTSVHYEGQYF. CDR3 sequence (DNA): TGTGCCAGCAGCTCGTCGGGGACTAGCGTACACTACGAGGGGCAGTACTTC.